Listed below are T cell receptor beta chains from one sample, sequenced in a study of cytomegalovirus exposure and HLA in healthy donors. TCRdb's table, derived via immunoSEQ multiplex PCR, lists solely in-frame clones and lacks some. The sample includes under 150,000 clones, over 70% of them seen just once. The sequenced sample was PBMCs. Receptors originate from a man in his forties or fifties in good health and CMV-seropositive. CDR3s include the opening cysteine and the closing phenylalanine or tryptophan. A D gene is named only where the DNA matches it firmly. Some rows mark clone size as missing; the rest say once, few, many or name a class of expanded clone.

j_call | d_call | v_call | clone_size | cdr3_nt | cdr3_aa
TRBJ2-1 | TRBD2 | TRBV10-3 | . | TGTGCCATCAGTGAGTCCCTAGCGGGGGGCTATGAGCAGTTCTTC | CAISESLAGGYEQFF
TRBJ2-5 | . | TRBV7-2 | . | TGTGCCAGCGGTCCGGGGGGCCGGGAAGACCAGTACTTC | CASGPGGREDQYF
TRBJ1-4 | . | TRBV6-1 | once | TGTGCCAGCAGGGGCTTCGGTTGGGCGAATGAAAAACTGTTTTTT | CASRGFGWANEKLFF
TRBJ1-2 | TRBD1 | TRBV7-2 | . | TGTGCCAGCAGCTTGGGACAGGGGGCCTTCACCTTC | CASSLGQGAFTF
TRBJ1-5 | TRBD1 | TRBV15 | . | TGTGCCACCAGCAGCGACAGGGCTAGCAATCAGCCCCAGCATTTT | CATSSDRASNQPQHF
TRBJ1-2 | TRBD1 | TRBV15 | . | TGTGCCACCAGCAGAGACAGAGGACAGGTCTATGGCTACACCTTC | CATSRDRGQVYGYTF
TRBJ2-3 | TRBD2 | TRBV4-2 | . | TGTGCCAGCAGCCGACCCGGGATTAGCGGGAGTGATACGCAGTATTTT | CASSRPGISGSDTQYF
TRBJ1-5 | TRBD1 | TRBV6-1 | once | TGTGCCAGCAGTGGTAGAGGACAGGGAGGAAGGCAGCTCCAGCATTTT | CASSGRGQGGRQLQHF
TRBJ2-7 | TRBD2 | TRBV7-2 | . | TGTGCCAGCAGTAATCCTGGGACTAGCGGGATCCCCTACGAGCAGTACTTC | CASSNPGTSGIPYEQYF
TRBJ2-7 | TRBD2 | TRBV13 | . | TGTGCCAGCAGCTTAGGATTAGTAGCGGGGACACCCTTCTACGAGCAGTACTTC | CASSLGLVAGTPFYEQYF
TRBJ2-1 | . | TRBV2 | few | TGTGCCAGCAGTGATCAAACAGGGTCTTTGAGTGAGCAGTTCTTC | CASSDQTGSLSEQFF
TRBJ2-7 | TRBD2 | TRBV2 | . | TGTGCCAGCAACACGATAGCGGGAGAGGTCTACGAGCAGTACTTC | CASNTIAGEVYEQYF
TRBJ2-1 | . | TRBV7-2 | . | TGTGCCAGCAGCTTAGCGAGGAATGAGCAGTTCTTC | CASSLARNEQFF
TRBJ2-5 | . | TRBV13 | . | TGTGCCAGCAGCCTCCTTGTTGGTAGCGGAGAAGGACAAGAGACCCAGTACTTC | CASSLLVGSGEGQETQYF
TRBJ2-2 | TRBD1 | TRBV4-1 | . | TGCGCCAGCAGCTTCCGGACAGGGGGAAATCCTAAGGGGACCGGGGAACTGTTTTTT | CASSFRTGGNPKGTGELFF
TRBJ2-7 | TRBD2 | TRBV10-3 | few | TGTGCCATCAGTGCGGGGACTAGCGCCTACGAGCAGTACTTC | CAISAGTSAYEQYF
TRBJ2-7 | . | TRBV7-2 | . | TGTGCCAGCAGCTCGGTCGGGGGGCCCTACGAGCAGTACTTC | CASSSVGGPYEQYF
TRBJ1-5 | . | TRBV9 | once | TGTGCCAGCAGCGGAGACGCGGGGAATCAGCCCCAGCATTTT | CASSGDAGNQPQHF
TRBJ2-7 | . | TRBV5-1 | . | TGCGCCAGCAGCGTGGGTAGGGGTTACGAGCAGTACTTC | CASSVGRGYEQYF
TRBJ2-4 | . | TRBV29-1 | . | TGCAGCGTTGGAGCGGACATTCAGTACTTC | CSVGADIQYF
TRBJ1-2 | . | TRBV10-3 | . | TGTGCCATCAGTGAGTGGGCGGTGGCACAGGCAGTTAACTATGGCTACACCTTC | CAISEWAVAQAVNYGYTF
TRBJ2-7 | . | TRBV11-2 | . | TGTGCCAGCACTATAAGGGGCGAGCAGTACTTC | CASTIRGEQYF
TRBJ1-1 | . | TRBV28 | . | TGTGCCAGCAGTGGGCAGTTGGATGCGGGCACTGAAGCTTTCTTT | CASSGQLDAGTEAFF
TRBJ2-2 | . | TRBV19 | . | TGTGCCAGTAGTATACCAGGGGCTACCGGGGAGCTGTTTTTT | CASSIPGATGELFF
TRBJ1-1 | TRBD1 | TRBV5-1 | . | TGCGCCAGCAGCTTGGGCGCAGGGGGCGCGTACACTGAAGCTTTCTTT | CASSLGAGGAYTEAFF
TRBJ1-4 | TRBD1 | TRBV19 | . | TGTGCCAGTAGGGAGGGACAGCCTAATGAAAAACTGTTTTTT | CASREGQPNEKLFF
TRBJ1-5 | TRBD1 | TRBV28 | once | TGTGCCAGCGACAGGGTTGGATCTGTTCAGCCCCAGCATTTT | CASDRVGSVQPQHF
TRBJ2-5 | . | TRBV27 | . | TGTGCCAGCAGTTTGAACTTCGAAGAGACCCAGTACTTC | CASSLNFEETQYF
TRBJ1-1 | . | TRBV7-2 | . | TGTGCCAGCAGCCGGGGGTCCCAGGTGATGAACACTGAAGCTTTCTTT | CASSRGSQVMNTEAFF
TRBJ2-7 | . | TRBV13 | . | TGTGCCAGCAGCTTACTTCAGAACTACGAGCAGTACTTC | CASSLLQNYEQYF
TRBJ1-3 | . | TRBV19 | . | TGTGCCAGTAGTATTCAAGGACTGAGTATCTCTGGAAACACCATATATTTT | CASSIQGLSISGNTIYF
TRBJ1-4 | TRBD1 | TRBV4-1 | . | TGCGCCAGCAGCCAGACAGGGGCAACTAATGAAAAACTGTTTTTT | CASSQTGATNEKLFF
TRBJ2-5 | TRBD1 | TRBV19 | . | TGTGCCAGTAATGACAGGGGTTACCAAGAGACCCAGTACTTC | CASNDRGYQETQYF